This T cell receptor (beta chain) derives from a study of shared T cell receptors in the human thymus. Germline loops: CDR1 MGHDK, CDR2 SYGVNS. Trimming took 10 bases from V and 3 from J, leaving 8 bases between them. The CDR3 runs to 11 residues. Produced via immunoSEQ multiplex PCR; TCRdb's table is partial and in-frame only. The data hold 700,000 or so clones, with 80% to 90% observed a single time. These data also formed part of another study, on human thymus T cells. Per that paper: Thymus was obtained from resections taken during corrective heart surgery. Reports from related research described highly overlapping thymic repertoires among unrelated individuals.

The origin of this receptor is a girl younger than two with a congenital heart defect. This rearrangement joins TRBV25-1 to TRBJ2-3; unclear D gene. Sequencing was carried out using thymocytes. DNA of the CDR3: TGTGCCACTTCAGTGACAGATACGCAGTATTTT. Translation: CATSVTDTQYF.